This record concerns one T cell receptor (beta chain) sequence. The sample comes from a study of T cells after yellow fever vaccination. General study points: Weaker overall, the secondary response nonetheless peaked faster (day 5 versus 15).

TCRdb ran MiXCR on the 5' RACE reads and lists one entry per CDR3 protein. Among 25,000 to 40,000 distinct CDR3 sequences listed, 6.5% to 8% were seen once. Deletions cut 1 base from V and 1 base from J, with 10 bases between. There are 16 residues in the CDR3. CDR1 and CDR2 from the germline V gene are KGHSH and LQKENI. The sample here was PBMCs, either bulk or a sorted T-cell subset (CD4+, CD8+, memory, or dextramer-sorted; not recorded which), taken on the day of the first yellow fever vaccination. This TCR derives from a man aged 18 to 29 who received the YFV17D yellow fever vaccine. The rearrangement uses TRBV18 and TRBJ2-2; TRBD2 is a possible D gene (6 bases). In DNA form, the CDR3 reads TGTGCCAGCTCACCACGGGAGGCGGGGAACACCGGGGAGCTGTTTTTT. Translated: CASSPREAGNTGELFF.